This T cell receptor (beta chain) was found in a study of T cells in Graves' hyperthyroidism and ophthalmopathy. This clonotype was seen a few times. The junction departs from germline at one end; a sequencing error may be responsible. The hyperthyroidism patients had all been newly diagnosed, and their disease duration was under 2 months. Their ages ranged from 18 to 65 years. Diagnosis rested on symptoms, serum thyroxine and TRAb, thyroid ultrasound, and orbital computed tomography. The CDR3 sequence is 15 residues long. Germline CDR1 and CDR2: SGHRS and YFSETQ. Authors of the study amplified TCR beta CDR3 regions from RNA transcripts. TCR CDR3 regions were first amplified by RT-PCR with HTBI primers. TCRdb re-called the multiplex PCR reads through MiXCR, storing one row per CDR3 protein. The profile shows 300,000 to 450,000 distinct CDR3 sequences, 13% of them singletons.

This clonotype was sampled from a woman younger than 35 with Graves' hyperthyroidism. This chain links TRBV5-1 with TRBJ2-7; a possible D gene is TRBD2 (6 bases). Sequencing input: blood. The CDR3 nucleotides read TGCGCCAGCAGCCCTTCGGAGGGCGGAACCTACGAGCAGCACTTC. This gives the protein CASSPSEGGTYEQHF.